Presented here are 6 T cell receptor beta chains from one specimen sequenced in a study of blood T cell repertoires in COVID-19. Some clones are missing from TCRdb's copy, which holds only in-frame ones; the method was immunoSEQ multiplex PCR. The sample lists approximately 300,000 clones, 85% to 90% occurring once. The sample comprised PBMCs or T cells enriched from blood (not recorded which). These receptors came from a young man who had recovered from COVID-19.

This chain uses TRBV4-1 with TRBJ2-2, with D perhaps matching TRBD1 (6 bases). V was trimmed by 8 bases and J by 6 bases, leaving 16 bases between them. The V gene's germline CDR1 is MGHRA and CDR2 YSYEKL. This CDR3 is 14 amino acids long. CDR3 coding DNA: TGCGCCAGCTCGCAAGGGGGACAAGCCGGGGAGCTGTTTTTT. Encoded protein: CASSQGGQAGELFF.

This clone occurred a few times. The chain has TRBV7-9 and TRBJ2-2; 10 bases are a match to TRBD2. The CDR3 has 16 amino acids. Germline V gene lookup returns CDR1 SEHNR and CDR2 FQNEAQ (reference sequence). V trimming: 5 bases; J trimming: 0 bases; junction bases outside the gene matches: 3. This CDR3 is CASSGSGRPNTGELFF. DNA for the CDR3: TGTGCCAGCAGCGGTAGCGGGAGGCCGAACACCGGGGAGCTGTTTTTT.

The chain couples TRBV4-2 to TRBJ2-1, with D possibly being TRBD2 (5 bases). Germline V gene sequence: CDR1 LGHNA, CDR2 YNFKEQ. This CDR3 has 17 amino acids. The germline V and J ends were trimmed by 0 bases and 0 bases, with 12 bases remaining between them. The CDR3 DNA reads TGTGCCAGCAGCCAAGAGAGAGGGATTAGCTCCTACAATGAGCAGTTCTTC. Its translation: CASSQERGISSYNEQFF.

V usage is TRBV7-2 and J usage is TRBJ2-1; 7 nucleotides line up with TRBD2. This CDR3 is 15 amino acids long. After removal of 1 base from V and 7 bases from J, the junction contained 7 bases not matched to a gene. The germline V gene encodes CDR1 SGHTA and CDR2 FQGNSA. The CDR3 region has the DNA TGTGCCAGCAGCTTAGGGGGGGGACGAGAAAATGAGCAGTTCTTC. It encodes CASSLGGGRENEQFF.

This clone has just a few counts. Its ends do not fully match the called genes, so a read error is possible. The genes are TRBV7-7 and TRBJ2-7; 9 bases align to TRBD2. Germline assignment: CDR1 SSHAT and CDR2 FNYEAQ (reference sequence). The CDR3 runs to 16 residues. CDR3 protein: CASSPLAGDKVYEQYF. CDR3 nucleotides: TGTGCTAGCAGCCCTTTAGCGGGAGATAAGGTATACGAGCAGTACTTC.

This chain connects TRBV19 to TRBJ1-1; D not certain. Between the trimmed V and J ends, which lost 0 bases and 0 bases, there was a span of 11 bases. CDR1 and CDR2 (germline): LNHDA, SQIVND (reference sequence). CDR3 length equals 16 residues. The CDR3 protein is CASSIDGLQLNTEAFF. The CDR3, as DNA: TGTGCCAGTAGTATAGATGGTCTCCAGTTGAACACTGAAGCTTTCTTT.